The 32 T cell receptor beta chains in this list originate from one sample, sequenced in a study of blood T cell repertoires in COVID-19. Clones were sequenced by immunoSEQ multiplex PCR, and TCRdb holds only the in-frame ones, with some missing. The sample lists fewer than 250,000 clones, around 83% occurring once. Sequencing was performed on peripheral blood. Receptors were obtained from a woman in her 50s with acute or convalescent COVID-19.

This chain links TRBV7-9 with TRBJ1-2; a weak D match, TRBD1 (5 bases). In germline, CDR1 is SEHNR, CDR2 FQNEAQ (reference sequence). Trimming shortened V by 5 bases and J by 4 bases, and 20 bases separated the two germline ends. The CDR3 extends over 16 amino acids. CDR3 residues: CASSAPGHGLGYGYTF. DNA of the CDR3: TGTGCCAGCAGCGCACCAGGACATGGATTGGGCTATGGCTACACCTTC. The whole variable domain, filled in from reference TRBV7-9 and TRBJ1-2, reads DTGVSQNPRHKITKRGQNVTFRCDPISEHNRLYWYRQTLGQGPEFLTYFQNEAQLEKSRLLSDRFSAERPKGSFSTLEIQRTEQGDSAMYLCASSAPGHGLGYGYTFGSGTRLTVV.

The chain has TRBV15 and TRBJ2-3; TRBD2 matches at 9 bases. V lost 3 bases and J lost 0; bases outside the gene matches: 10. The germline gives CDR1 LNHNV, CDR2 YYDKDF (reference sequence). The CDR3 is 18 residues long. CDR3 coding DNA: TGTGCCACCAGCAGTACACGAGGACTAGCGCTTAGCACAGATACGCAGTATTTT. This encodes CATSSTRGLALSTDTQYF.

The J gene is TRBJ1-2, the V gene TRBV7-2; D not certain. This CDR3 region has 15 residues. Germline CDR1 and CDR2: SGHTA and FQGNSA. V lost 2 bases and J 4 bases, leaving 14 bases between the germline ends. CDR3 DNA sequence: TGTGCCAGCAGCTTACAAGGTCAACCGGGCTATGGCTACACCTTC. Translating gives CASSLQGQPGYGYTF.

V and J are TRBV15 and TRBJ1-1; D perhaps matches TRBD1 (6 bases). Per germline, CDR1 LNHNV and CDR2 YYDKDF (reference sequence). Trimming shortened V by 1 base and J by 5 bases, and 14 bases separated the two germline ends. The CDR3 runs 15 residues. CDR3 residues: CATSRVAQGETEAFF. In DNA, the CDR3 is TGTGCCACCAGCAGAGTTGCACAGGGAGAAACTGAAGCTTTCTTT.

This clone was detected once. CDR3 loop: CASTLGLGQGAVNEKLFF. In DNA, the CDR3 is TGTGCCAGCACCCTTGGATTGGGACAGGGGGCCGTTAATGAAAAACTGTTTTTT. The rearrangement links TRBV28 to TRBJ1-4, with 12 bases lining up with TRBD1. With V trimmed by 7 bases and J by 4 bases, 13 bases remained unmatched. Germline CDR1 and CDR2: MDHEN and SYDVKM. CDR3 length: 18 residues.

A word on this clone: At the DNA level, this CDR3 is encoded by other sequences in the same sample as well. The chain carries TRBV3-1 (or the pseudogene TRBV3-2) and TRBJ1-5; unclear D gene. The CDR3 sequence is 13 residues long. CDR1 is LGHDT and CDR2 is YNNKEL in the germline V gene (reference sequence). Trimming left V 0 bases short and J 4 bases short, with 4 bases between. CDR3 residues: CASSQDRNQPQHF. For the CDR3, the DNA is TGTGCCAGCAGCCAAGATAGAAATCAGCCCCAGCATTTT.

The chain employs TRBV12-3 or TRBV12-4 and TRBJ2-3; maybe TRBD2 (5 bases). The V end lost 10 bases, the J end lost 4 bases, and 12 bases lay between the germline ends. CDR3 length: 12 residues. This CDR3 reads CATGKRPDTQYF. Here the CDR3 DNA reads TGTGCCACCGGAAAGCGGCCAGATACGCAGTATTTT.

This sequence joins TRBV11-3 and TRBJ2-5; D perhaps matches TRBD1 (5 bases). The ends were cut back, 1 base at V and 6 bases at J, with 15 bases in the middle. The CDR3 loop spans 15 amino acids. Germline CDR1 reads SGHNT; CDR2 reads YENEEA. CDR3 residues: CASSLGVGPLKTQYF. The CDR3 DNA reads TGTGCCAGCAGCTTAGGGGTGGGGCCGTTGAAGACCCAGTACTTC. Full variable domain (rest looked up from reference TRBV11-3 and TRBJ2-5): EAGVVQSPRYKIIEKKQPVAFWCNPISGHNTLYWYLQNLGQGPELLIRYENEEAVDDSQLPKDRFSAERLKGVDSTLKIQPAELGDSAVYLCASSLGVGPLKTQYFGPGTRLLVL.

The chain uses TRBV6-2 or TRBV6-3 and TRBJ1-5; TRBD1 matches 7 bases. The CDR3 has 14 amino acids. Germline V gene lookup returns CDR1 MNHEY and CDR2 SVGEGT. J lost 6 bases, V lost 3 bases, and 5 bases had no gene match. The CDR3 protein is CASSYGQEIQPQHF. The CDR3 region has the DNA TGTGCCAGCAGTTATGGACAGGAAATTCAGCCCCAGCATTTT.

The chain has TRBV28 and TRBJ1-5; D is ambiguous. Germline V gene lookup returns CDR1 MDHEN and CDR2 SYDVKM. The CDR3 is 14 residues long. Trimming took off 6 bases at V and 2 bases at J, with 11 bases between the two ends. The CDR3 spells CASRRPGGNQPQHF. The DNA of the CDR3 is TGTGCCAGCAGGCGGCCCGGGGGCAATCAGCCCCAGCATTTT.

The gene calls are TRBV12-3 or TRBV12-4 and TRBJ2-7; the D gene is possibly TRBD1 (6 bases). This CDR3 comprises 13 residues. The V and J ends lost 5 bases and 12 bases respectively, with 20 bases between them. The CDR3 loop is CASSPFSDSLRYF. The CDR3 coding sequence is TGTGCCAGCAGTCCCTTTTCGGACAGTTTGCGGTACTTC.

Remarks on this clone: In the same sample, other DNA sequences code for this CDR3. The gene calls are TRBV28 and TRBJ2-7, with 10 bases matching TRBD2. Per the germline V gene, CDR1 is MDHEN and CDR2 is SYDVKM. The CDR3 is 15 residues long. V lost 3 bases, J lost 2 bases, and 4 bases stayed unmatched. The CDR3 is CASSFLAGVTYEQYF. CDR3 bases: TGTGCCAGCAGTTTTCTAGCGGGGGTTACCTACGAGCAGTACTTC. Full variable domain (remainder filled in from reference TRBV28 and TRBJ2-7): DVKVTQSSRYLVKRTGEKVFLECVQDMDHENMFWYRQDPGLGLRLIYFSYDVKMKEKGDIPEGYSVSREKKERFSLILESASTNQTSMYLCASSFLAGVTYEQYFGPGTRLTVT.

V gene TRBV3-1 (or the pseudogene TRBV3-2) combines with J gene TRBJ2-3; TRBD2 aligns across 14 bases. The length of the CDR3 is 16 residues. Per the germline V gene, CDR1 is LGHDT and CDR2 is YNNKEL (reference sequence). The V and J ends lost 1 base and 6 bases, in that order; junction bases with no gene match: 3. This CDR3 is CASSQGTSGRLDTQYF. In DNA form, the CDR3 reads TGTGCCAGCAGCCAAGGGACTAGCGGGAGGTTGGATACGCAGTATTTT.

The chain couples TRBV9 to TRBJ2-4; 11 nucleotides match TRBD1. With V trimmed by 3 bases and J by 2 bases, 4 bases remained unmatched. There are 16 residues in the CDR3. Germline CDR1 SGDLS, CDR2 YYNGEE. The CDR3 DNA is TGTGCCAGCAGCGCAGGACAGGGGGCAACCAAAAACATTCAGTACTTC. Encoded protein: CASSAGQGATKNIQYF.

This clone was counted between two and nine times. The chain is built from TRBV7-8 and TRBJ1-6; D is perhaps TRBD1 (6 bases). Germline CDR1 SGHVS, CDR2 FQNEAQ. The CDR3 sequence is 18 residues long. The V end was cut by 5 bases, the J end by 0 bases, with 17 bases between. In nucleotides, the CDR3 is TGTGCCAGCAGCAAAAACAGGGAGCTAGGCTCCTATAATTCACCCCTCCACTTT. Translation: CASSKNRELGSYNSPLHF.

J is TRBJ1-5 and V is TRBV28; D call uncertain. The CDR3 contains 15 residues. Trimming removed 3 bases at V and 1 base at J, with 10 bases between. Germline CDR1 is MDHEN and CDR2 is SYDVKM. CDR3 sequence (DNA): TGTGCCAGCAGTTTTTTTGGCGGGAGCAATCAGCCCCAGCATTTT. It encodes CASSFFGGSNQPQHF.

This clone was counted once. The chain links TRBV5-1 to TRBJ1-6; D possibly corresponds to TRBD1 (5 bases). Germline V gene data show CDR1 as SGHRS and CDR2 as YFSETQ. This CDR3 contains 16 residues. The ends were cut back, 4 bases at V and 8 bases at J, with 19 bases in the middle. CDR3 protein: CASSRLGGGADSPLHF. The CDR3, as DNA: TGCGCCAGCAGCCGCCTAGGCGGGGGTGCCGATTCACCCCTCCACTTT.

The chain employs TRBV28 and TRBJ1-1, with D unresolved. The CDR3 has 13 residues. Germline CDR1 and CDR2: MDHEN and SYDVKM. The ends were cut back, 3 bases at V and 7 bases at J, with 12 bases in the middle. Here the CDR3 DNA reads TGTGCCAGCAGTTTCACGGGTCCCCGTGAAGCTTTCTTT. It codes for CASSFTGPREAFF.

This clone was counted once. The V call is TRBV18, the J call TRBJ1-2; D might be TRBD1 (6 bases). Germline V gene data show CDR1 as KGHSH and CDR2 as LQKENI. The CDR3 has 16 residues. V lost 6 bases, J lost 0 bases, and 17 bases lay in between. CDR3 bases: TGTGCCAGCTCGGCCGGACAGACCATGACTAACTATGGCTACACCTTC. This gives the protein CASSAGQTMTNYGYTF.

This clone was seen more than once but under ten times. V and J are TRBV7-2 and TRBJ1-2, with D tentatively TRBD1 (5 bases). Trimming stripped 3 bases from V and 6 bases from J, with 11 bases between. The CDR3 sequence is 13 residues long. Germline lookup yields CDR1 SGHTA and CDR2 FQGNSA. In DNA form, the CDR3 reads TGTGCCAGCAGCTTCACTCAGGGAAATGGCTACACCTTC. Its translation is CASSFTQGNGYTF.

The chain links TRBV5-1 to TRBJ1-4; TRBD1 matches 9 bases. The germline CDR1 and CDR2 sequences are SGHRS and YFSETQ. The CDR3 is 15 residues long. V was pared by 5 bases and J by 4 bases, with 6 bases of the junction left unmatched. CDR3 in amino acids: CASRETGGGNEKLFF. The CDR3, as DNA: TGCGCCAGCAGGGAAACAGGGGGCGGTAATGAAAAACTGTTTTTT.

This chain connects TRBV28 to TRBJ1-1; D possibly corresponds to TRBD1 (6 bases). Germline CDR1 MDHEN, CDR2 SYDVKM. V was pared by 6 bases and J by 3 bases, with 14 bases between. The length of the CDR3 is 14 residues. CDR3 loop: CASSRGLFDTEAFF. The CDR3 DNA follows: TGTGCCAGCAGCAGGGGTTTGTTTGACACTGAAGCTTTCTTT.

The gene calls are TRBV5-5 and TRBJ1-3; unclear D gene. The V end lost 0 bases, the J end lost 5 bases, and 9 bases lay between the germline ends. The CDR3 runs to 14 residues. Germline V CDR1 and CDR2: SGHKS, YYEKEE (reference sequence). The CDR3: CASSLEGGRNTIYF. The CDR3, as DNA: TGTGCCAGCAGCTTGGAAGGCGGGCGAAACACCATATATTTT.

This sequence joins TRBV27 and TRBJ1-5, with TRBD1 identical over 7 bases. The CDR3 contains 13 residues. Trimming took 6 bases from V and 5 from J; bases not matched to a gene: 4. Germline CDR1 reads MNHEY; CDR2 reads SMNVEV (reference sequence). The CDR3 loop is CASSQQGHQPQHF. CDR3 sequence (DNA): TGTGCCAGCAGCCAACAGGGGCATCAGCCCCAGCATTTT.

The genes are TRBV7-2 and TRBJ2-7; 8 bases match TRBD2. The CDR3 runs to 15 residues. Germline CDR1 and CDR2: SGHTA and FQGNSA. V shed 2 bases and J 2 bases; nucleotides not matched to a gene: 5. The CDR3 sequence is CASSLFAGGPYEQYF. CDR3 nucleotide sequence: TGTGCCAGCAGCTTATTTGCGGGAGGCCCCTACGAGCAGTACTTC. Filled out from reference TRBV7-2 and TRBJ2-7, the complete variable domain reads GAGVSQSPSNKVTEKGKDVELRCDPISGHTALYWYRQSLGQGLEFLIYFQGNSAPDKSGLPSDRFSAERTGGSVSTLTIQRTQQEDSAVYLCASSLFAGGPYEQYFGPGTRLTVT.

The chain links TRBV4-2 to TRBJ2-7; TRBD2 matches at 12 bases. The CDR3 covers 16 residues. Trimming removed 2 bases from V and 2 bases from J; junction bases left unmatched: 4. Germline V gives CDR1 LGHNA, CDR2 YNFKEQ. The CDR3 spells CASSQQLAGGTYEQYF. The CDR3 bases are TGTGCCAGCAGCCAACAACTAGCGGGAGGCACCTACGAGCAGTACTTC.

The gene calls are TRBV27 and TRBJ2-7; TRBD1 matches 7 bases. Germline V gives CDR1 MNHEY, CDR2 SMNVEV (reference sequence). The CDR3 is 14 amino acids. V shed 3 bases, J shed 6 bases, and the junction held 8 bases outside the gene matches. The chain's CDR3 is CASSLDRPQSEQYF. CDR3 DNA sequence: TGTGCCAGCAGTTTGGACAGGCCACAATCCGAGCAGTACTTC.

The chain couples TRBV18 to TRBJ1-1; D is perhaps TRBD1 (5 bases). V dropped 8 bases and J dropped 3 bases, with 16 bases sitting between them. The CDR3 length is 14 residues. Germline values: CDR1 KGHSH, CDR2 LQKENI. The CDR3 nucleotides are TGTGCCAGCAAGGGGTCCTCAGTATACACTGAAGCTTTCTTT. Translated: CASKGSSVYTEAFF.

The rearrangement joins TRBV29-1 to TRBJ2-1; TRBD1 might be the D (6 bases). The CDR3 is 10 residues long. Germline-derived CDR1 and CDR2 are SQVTM and ANQGSEA. The ends were cut back, 6 bases at V and 10 bases at J, with 10 bases in the middle. CDR3 in DNA: TGCAGCGTGGGGGCCGGGGAGCAGTTCTTC. This translates into CSVGAGEQFF.

About this clone: The sample carries other DNA sequences with the same CDR3. J is TRBJ1-5 and V is TRBV3-1 (or the pseudogene TRBV3-2); TRBD1 is a possible D gene (5 bases). The CDR3 is 15 residues long. Germline V gene lookup returns CDR1 LGHDT and CDR2 YNNKEL (reference sequence). V was pared by 0 bases and J by 4 bases, with 10 bases between. DNA of the CDR3: TGTGCCAGCAGCCAAGATGTGGGGGGAAATCAGCCCCAGCATTTT. Translating it yields CASSQDVGGNQPQHF.

DNA of the CDR3: TGTGCCAGCAGTCGACAGGGTCGAAATGAAAAACTGTTTTTT. The encoded protein is CASSRQGRNEKLFF. The chain uses TRBV28 and TRBJ1-4, with 7 bases identical to TRBD1. Germline trimming cut 5 bases from V and 5 bases from J; bases unmatched to any gene: 5. The CDR3 has 14 residues. CDR1 is MDHEN and CDR2 is SYDVKM in the germline V gene.

The chain couples TRBV4-1 to TRBJ2-5; D may be TRBD1 (5 bases). The CDR3 is 14 residues long. Trimming took off 1 base at V and 4 bases at J, with 10 bases between the two ends. CDR1 is MGHRA and CDR2 is YSYEKL in the germline V gene. The CDR3 sequence is CASSQVRGGETQYF. In DNA, the CDR3 is TGCGCCAGCAGCCAAGTAAGGGGCGGAGAGACCCAGTACTTC.